The 23 T cell receptor beta chains below come from one sample, sequenced in a study of ipilimumab plus nivolumab after autologous stem cell transplantation. Assay: immunoSEQ multiplex PCR; the TCRdb copy retains only in-frame clones and omits some. The sample contains over 8,500 clones, 60% to 80% of which appear only once. The sequenced sample was PBMCs, obtained in a trial of ipilimumab plus nivolumab as post-transplant consolidation. The receptor set was obtained from a female donor with multiple myeloma.

This clone has a handful of counts. The chain links TRBV10-1 to TRBJ1-4; D remains unclear. Trimming cost V 4 bases and J 10 bases, with 16 bases left between them. Germline lookup yields CDR1 WNHNN and CDR2 SYGVQD (reference sequence). This CDR3 is built from 14 residues. CDR3 protein: CASSAAGEGAKLFF. The CDR3 region has the DNA TGCGCCAGCAGTGCCGCAGGCGAAGGAGCAAAACTGTTTTTT.

Here the CDR3 reads CASSPTPTGELFF. CDR3 coding DNA: TGTGCCAGCAGCCCGACACCCACCGGGGAGCTGTTTTTT. The rearrangement uses TRBV7-8 and TRBJ2-2; D remains unclear. Germline CDR1 SGHVS, CDR2 FQNEAQ. Between the trimmed V and J ends, which lost 5 bases and 4 bases, there was a span of 8 bases. The CDR3 loop spans 13 amino acids.

Concerning this clone itself: This same CDR3 is encoded by further DNA sequences in the sample. V usage is TRBV27 and J usage is TRBJ1-5; D is unclear. Between the trimmed V and J ends, which lost 2 bases and 4 bases, there was a span of 3 bases. This CDR3 is built from 12 residues. The germline V gene has CDR1 MNHEY and CDR2 SMNVEV (reference sequence). This CDR3 reads CASSLPNQPQHF. The CDR3, as DNA: TGTGCCAGCAGTTTACCGAATCAGCCCCAGCATTTT.

This chain joins TRBV28 and TRBJ2-1, with D unclear. CDR1 MDHEN and CDR2 SYDVKM come from the germline V gene. The CDR3 runs to 15 residues. V dropped 5 bases and J dropped 0 bases, with 11 bases sitting between them. CDR3 nucleotide sequence: TGTGCCAGCAGTATACCCTCAAGCTCCTACAATGAGCAGTTCTTC. Translation gives CASSIPSSSYNEQFF.

The J gene is TRBJ2-5, the V gene TRBV9, with 9 positions matching TRBD2. The CDR3 is made up of 16 amino acids. The ends lost 3 bases at V and 4 bases at J; junction bases unmatched: 10. Germline CDR1 reads SGDLS; CDR2 reads YYNGEE. CDR3 sequence reads: CASSAKGLAGGETQYF. CDR3 in DNA: TGTGCCAGCAGCGCAAAGGGACTAGCCGGGGGAGAGACCCAGTACTTC.

V and J are TRBV9 and TRBJ2-1; possibly TRBD2 for D (6 bases). The germline V gene has CDR1 SGDLS and CDR2 YYNGEE. Trimming removed 4 bases at V and 5 bases at J, with 13 bases between. This CDR3 is 14 amino acids long. The CDR3 nucleotides read TGTGCCAGCAGCTCCCTAGGGACTGACAATGAGCAGTTCTTC. Its protein is CASSSLGTDNEQFF.

This clone ranks as medium-sized (0.01 to 0.1%). In nucleotides, the CDR3 is TGTGCCAGCAGTTTATCAACCGCCACCGTGCTCCTCACCGGGGAGCTGTTTTTT. It yields the protein CASSLSTATVLLTGELFF. This chain connects TRBV27 to TRBJ2-2; D is unclear. This CDR3 comprises 18 residues. The V end lost 0 bases, the J end lost 4 bases, and 18 bases lay between the germline ends. Germline V gives CDR1 MNHEY, CDR2 SMNVEV (reference sequence).

This chain joins TRBV7-2 and TRBJ2-1, with TRBD1 identical over 9 bases. Trimming took 3 bases from V and 8 from J; bases not matched to a gene: 8. Germline V lookup: CDR1 SGHTA, CDR2 FQGNSA. This CDR3 is built from 15 residues. The CDR3 sequence: CASSLGTGNFDEQFF. CDR3 coding DNA: TGTGCCAGCAGCTTGGGGACAGGGAACTTCGATGAGCAGTTCTTC.

There are a few counts of this clone. The chain combines TRBV19 with TRBJ1-5, with D unresolved. This CDR3 is built from 15 residues. Germline CDR1 LNHDA, CDR2 SQIVND (reference sequence). Between the trimmed V and J ends, which lost 2 bases and 1 base, there was a span of 9 bases. The CDR3 sequence is CASSINSWSNQPQHF. The CDR3 nucleotides read TGTGCCAGTAGTATAAACTCTTGGAGCAATCAGCCCCAGCATTTT.

This clone has a handful of counts. The rearrangement joins TRBV9 to TRBJ2-7; no clear D gene. Germline CDR1 and CDR2: SGDLS and YYNGEE. V shed 4 bases and J shed 1 base, with 18 bases lying between them. The CDR3 runs 16 residues. CDR3 sequence: CASSKGFTGPSYEQYF. The CDR3 DNA is TGTGCCAGCAGCAAAGGTTTCACCGGACCGTCCTACGAGCAGTACTTC.

The rearrangement links TRBV19 to TRBJ2-2; D not certain. The CDR3 has 12 amino acids. Per germline, CDR1 LNHDA and CDR2 SQIVND (reference sequence). Trimming removed 3 bases from V and 6 bases from J, with 5 bases in between. The CDR3 is CASSIWAGELFF. The DNA for the CDR3 is TGTGCCAGTAGTATTTGGGCCGGGGAGCTGTTTTTT.

This sequence joins TRBV2 and TRBJ2-5; the D gene is possibly TRBD2 (6 bases). Germline V lookup: CDR1 SNHLY, CDR2 FYNNEI. This CDR3 region has 13 residues. Trimming shortened V by 7 bases and J by 5 bases, and 14 bases separated the two germline ends. CDR3 protein: CASTLIREETQYF. In DNA, the CDR3 is TGTGCCAGCACCTTGATCCGGGAGGAGACCCAGTACTTC.

This chain uses TRBV2 with TRBJ1-2; 8 bases are shared with TRBD1. J was trimmed by 2 bases and V by 5 bases; bases with no gene match: 4. The CDR3 loop spans 14 amino acids. Germline CDR1 SNHLY, CDR2 FYNNEI. The CDR3 sequence is CASSTQGANYGYTF. The CDR3 DNA reads TGTGCCAGCAGTACTCAGGGGGCCAACTATGGCTACACCTTC.

The rearrangement links TRBV9 to TRBJ2-2, with D possibly being TRBD2 (5 bases). This CDR3 contains 15 residues. Looked up from germline, CDR1 is SGDLS and CDR2 is YYNGEE. V was shortened by 0 bases and J by 4 bases, with 10 bases between the two germline ends. The CDR3 DNA is TGTGCCAGCAGCGTAGGAGGGAGCGGCACCGGGGAGCTGTTTTTT. Protein: CASSVGGSGTGELFF.

This clone appeared a single time. This sequence joins TRBV11-3 and TRBJ2-5; D uncertain. This CDR3 spans 11 amino acids. Germline CDR1 reads SGHNT; CDR2 reads YENEEA. V was clipped by 5 bases and J by 8 bases, with 9 bases between them. CDR3 nucleotide sequence: TGTGCCAGCAGCGGTGGCGAAACCCAGTACTTC. It is translated as CASSGGETQYF.

V gene TRBV7-2 combines with J gene TRBJ2-1; TRBD2 is a possible D gene (5 bases). V shed 2 bases and J shed 7 bases, with 12 bases lying between them. The V gene's germline CDR1 is SGHTA and CDR2 FQGNSA. This CDR3 region has 14 residues. This CDR3 is CASSLTLARNEQFF. CDR3 DNA sequence: TGTGCCAGCAGCTTAACTCTAGCTCGGAATGAGCAGTTCTTC.

In this sample, this clone is medium-sized (0.01 to 0.1%). The chain has TRBV6-1 and TRBJ1-2; 7 nucleotides agree with TRBD1. CDR1 MNHNS and CDR2 SASEGT come from the germline V gene. CDR3 size: 14 residues. V shed 7 bases and J 4 bases; nucleotides not matched to a gene: 9. CDR3 amino acids: CASTRQGGTYGYTF. The CDR3 bases are TGTGCCAGCACCAGACAGGGTGGCACCTATGGCTACACCTTC.

This clone is judged medium-sized. The chain links TRBV19 to TRBJ2-7, with D possibly TRBD2 on 5 matching bases. The V gene lost 6 bases and the J gene lost 6 bases, with 12 bases spanning the gap. CDR3 length: 12 amino acids. Germline V gives CDR1 LNHDA, CDR2 SQIVND (reference sequence). Here the CDR3 DNA reads TGTGCCAGTAGAGGCGGTCGGGGCGAGCAGTACTTC. This translates into CASRGGRGEQYF.

The rearrangement links TRBV5-8 to TRBJ2-3; D unclear. CDR3 length: 12 amino acids. Trimming cost V 6 bases and J 1 base, with 6 bases left between them. Looked up from germline, CDR1 is SGHTS and CDR2 is YDEGEE. CDR3 sequence (DNA): TGTGCCAGCACCCTGGGCACAGATACGCAGTATTTT. Translation gives CASTLGTDTQYF.

This chain connects TRBV9 to TRBJ1-1; D is ambiguous. The CDR3 contains 14 residues. Germline V CDR1 and CDR2: SGDLS, YYNGEE. The V end lost 1 base, the J end lost 1 base, and 8 bases lay between the germline ends. The CDR3 nucleotides are TGTGCCAGCAGCGTAACGGGATGGAACACTGAAGCTTTCTTT. It encodes CASSVTGWNTEAFF.

Only one count was recorded for this clone. The chain links TRBV7-9 to TRBJ1-1; D is possibly TRBD1 (5 bases). Germline CDR1 SEHNR, CDR2 FQNEAQ (reference sequence). V was pared by 2 bases and J by 5 bases, with 12 bases between. This CDR3 has 14 amino acids. The CDR3 nucleotides read TGTGCCAGCAGCTTAAACTTGGGGCGGACTGAAGCTTTCTTT. It translates to CASSLNLGRTEAFF.

This chain uses TRBV10-3 with TRBJ2-2; the D call may be TRBD1 or TRBD2 (5 bases each). The ends were cut back, 8 bases at V and 2 bases at J, with 18 bases in the middle. Germline loops: CDR1 ENHRY, CDR2 SYGVKD. This CDR3 region has 16 residues. CDR3 nucleotides: TGTGCCATCGCCTCTCGGGGCGGAGGAAACACCGGGGAGCTGTTTTTT. As protein: CAIASRGGGNTGELFF.

The V call is TRBV28, the J call TRBJ2-1, with TRBD2 identical over 15 bases. Trimming cost V 9 bases and J 7 bases; bases outside gene matches: 13. The germline CDR1 and CDR2 sequences are MDHEN and SYDVKM. The CDR3 is made up of 17 amino acids. CDR3 sequence: CASKKPGLAGGGNEQFF. The CDR3 coding sequence is TGTGCCAGTAAGAAACCGGGACTAGCGGGAGGAGGTAATGAGCAGTTCTTC.